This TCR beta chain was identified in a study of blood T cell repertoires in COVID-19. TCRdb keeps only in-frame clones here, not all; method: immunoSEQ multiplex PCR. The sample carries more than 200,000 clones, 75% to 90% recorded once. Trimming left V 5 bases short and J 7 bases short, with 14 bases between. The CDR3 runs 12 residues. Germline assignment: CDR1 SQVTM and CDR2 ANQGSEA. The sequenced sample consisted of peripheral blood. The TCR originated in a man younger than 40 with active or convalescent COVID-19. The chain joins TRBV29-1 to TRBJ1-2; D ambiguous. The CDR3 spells CSVTGVRGGYTF. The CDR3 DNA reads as TGCAGCGTTACTGGGGTACGGGGTGGCTACACCTTC.